One sample yielded the 22 T cell receptor beta chains listed below, sequenced in a study of graft-versus-host responses after intestinal transplantation. Profiled with immunoSEQ multiplex PCR; TCRdb holds only in-frame clones, not every one. The sample holds 13,000 or so clones, approximately 40% seen once. Source: alloreactive CD4+ T cells from a mixed lymphocyte reaction culture, taken before intestinal transplant. Specified subset: CFSE-low proliferating T cells sorted from approximately 6-day pre-transplant mixed lymphocyte reaction (GvH or HvG direction). These receptor sequences come from a human patient who received an intestinal transplant.

This clone has a handful of counts. The chain joins TRBV5-1 to TRBJ2-3; 8 nucleotides line up with TRBD1. The CDR3 consists of 14 residues. CDR1 is SGHRS, CDR2 YFSETQ, per germline. The ends lost 2 bases at V and 4 bases at J; junction bases unmatched: 3. CDR3 sequence: CASSFGQGADTQYF. Written as DNA, the CDR3 is TGCGCCAGCAGCTTTGGACAGGGCGCAGATACGCAGTATTTT.

The CDR3: CASSQDPRVGNSPLHF. The CDR3 DNA follows: TGCGCCAGCAGCCAAGATCCCAGGGTTGGTAATTCACCCCTCCACTTT. The rearrangement links TRBV4-3 to TRBJ1-6; tentative D call: TRBD1 (5 bases). V was shortened by 0 bases and J by 6 bases, with 12 bases between the two germline ends. The CDR3 runs to 16 residues. Germline assignment: CDR1 LGHNA and CDR2 YSLEER.

The V gene is TRBV5-4, the J gene TRBJ1-2, with 11 bases matching TRBD1. The CDR3 is 13 amino acids. CDR1 and CDR2 (germline): SGHNT, YYREEE (reference sequence). The junction had 0 bases not matched to a gene; V was cut back by 3 bases and J by 5 bases. CDR3 sequence reads: CASSWDRGYGYTF. CDR3 DNA: TGTGCCAGCAGCTGGGACAGGGGGTATGGCTACACCTTC.

This clone came up a few times. This sequence joins TRBV7-8 and TRBJ1-1; 7 bases map to TRBD1. Germline CDR1 SGHVS, CDR2 FQNEAQ. The CDR3 length is 16 residues. V was clipped by 1 base and J by 4 bases; unmatched bases: 9. The CDR3 DNA reads as TGTGCCAGCAGCTTAGTAACAGGGGTCTTTGGCACTGAAGCTTTCTTT. Translation: CASSLVTGVFGTEAFF.

This clone was detected only a few times. The V call is TRBV7-2, the J call TRBJ2-5, with 9 bases identical to TRBD2. Trimming took 0 bases from V and 1 from J; bases not matched to a gene: 3. Germline CDR1 reads SGHTA; CDR2 reads FQGNSA. The CDR3 runs 16 residues. The CDR3 nucleotides read TGTGCCAGCAGCTTAGCCCGCGGGGGGGCCCAAGAGACCCAGTACTTC. Translation gives CASSLARGGAQETQYF.

The CDR3 loop is CASSIGAGGTDTQYF. The CDR3 nucleotides read TGTGCCAGTAGTATAGGGGCAGGGGGCACAGATACGCAGTATTTT. This rearrangement joins TRBV19 to TRBJ2-3; the D gene is possibly TRBD1 (6 bases). The germline V gene encodes CDR1 LNHDA and CDR2 SQIVND (reference sequence). This CDR3 is 15 amino acids long. V lost 1 base and J 1 base, leaving 9 bases between the germline ends.

This clone was counted between two and nine times. The V call is TRBV18, the J call TRBJ2-6; 10 positions match TRBD2. The V gene's germline CDR1 is KGHSH and CDR2 LQKENI. V dropped 2 bases and J dropped 0; count of bases not matched to a gene: 4. CDR3 length: 18 residues. The CDR3 nucleotides read TGTGCCAGCTCACCATCCCGGACTAGCGGCTCTGGGGCCAACGTCCTGACTTTC. It specifies CASSPSRTSGSGANVLTF.

CDR3 in amino acids: CASSVSGGSWDSGNTIYF. CDR3 DNA: TGTGCCAGCAGCGTCAGCGGCGGCAGTTGGGACTCTGGAAACACCATATATTTT. This sequence joins TRBV9 and TRBJ1-3; D uncertain. CDR1 SGDLS and CDR2 YYNGEE come from the germline V gene. Trimming took off 2 bases at V and 0 bases at J, with 18 bases between the two ends. This CDR3 has 18 residues.

This chain joins TRBV7-2 and TRBJ1-1, with D uncertain. The CDR3 sequence is 13 residues long. CDR1 and CDR2 from the germline V gene are SGHTA and FQGNSA. The V and J ends lost 5 bases and 1 base respectively, with 8 bases between them. CDR3 loop: CASSAGRNTEAFF. The CDR3 DNA sequence: TGTGCCAGCAGCGCGGGCAGGAACACTGAAGCTTTCTTT.

The chain uses TRBV6-5 and TRBJ2-7, with TRBD1 matching 8 bases. The junction had 4 bases not matched to a gene; V was cut back by 5 bases and J by 4 bases. Germline values: CDR1 MNHEY, CDR2 SVGAGI. This CDR3 spans 13 amino acids. DNA of the CDR3: TGTGCCAGCAGTCGGACAGGGATTTACGAGCAGTACTTC. Its protein product is CASSRTGIYEQYF.

The chain combines TRBV7-2 with TRBJ2-7; D gene ambiguous. CDR1 is SGHTA, CDR2 FQGNSA, per germline. The length of the CDR3 is 13 residues. V was pared by 1 base and J by 3 bases, with 7 bases between. The CDR3: CASSLDTHYEQYF. DNA of the CDR3: TGTGCCAGCAGCTTAGACACCCACTACGAGCAGTACTTC.

This clone has just a few counts. The chain couples TRBV19 to TRBJ1-1; no clear D. Germline V gene sequence: CDR1 LNHDA, CDR2 SQIVND (reference sequence). The CDR3 loop spans 12 amino acids. The V end lost 3 bases, the J end lost 4 bases, and 6 bases lay between the germline ends. Here the CDR3 reads CASSIYGTEAFF. CDR3 coding DNA: TGTGCCAGTAGTATCTACGGCACTGAAGCTTTCTTT. Looking up the rest from reference TRBV19 and TRBJ1-1 gives the full variable domain: DGGITQSPKYLFRKEGQNVTLSCEQNLNHDAMYWYRQDPGQGLRLIYYSQIVNDFQKGDIAEGYSVSREKKESFPLTVTSAQKNPTAFYLCASSIYGTEAFFGQGTRLTVV.

This clone was recorded a few times. The chain has TRBV27 and TRBJ2-7; 7 bases line up with TRBD1. The trim removed 3 bases at V and 0 bases at J, leaving 5 bases unmatched. The CDR3 is made up of 15 amino acids. Germline V CDR1 and CDR2: MNHEY, SMNVEV (reference sequence). CDR3 in amino acids: CASSFLGQSSYEQYF. The CDR3, as DNA: TGTGCCAGCAGTTTCTTGGGACAGAGCTCCTACGAGCAGTACTTC.

This clone is medium-sized. The J gene is TRBJ2-7, the V gene TRBV18; the match to TRBD1 covers 9 bases. The CDR3 is made up of 15 amino acids. Trimming at V came to 6 bases and at J to 2 bases, leaving 8 bases not matched to a gene. Looked up from germline, CDR1 is KGHSH and CDR2 is LQKENI. The CDR3 protein is CASSLPGQGAYEQYF. In DNA, the CDR3 is TGTGCCAGCTCGCTACCGGGACAGGGAGCCTACGAGCAGTACTTC.

This clone turned up a few times. This chain connects TRBV7-2 to TRBJ2-7; 7 bases line up with TRBD2. This CDR3 is built from 15 residues. The germline V gene encodes CDR1 SGHTA and CDR2 FQGNSA. The V gene end was trimmed by 1 base and the J gene end by 6 bases; junction bases not matched to a gene: 9. The CDR3 DNA sequence: TGTGCCAGCAGCTTAGTCGGGGGGATCTCAGGCGAGCAGTACTTC. It specifies CASSLVGGISGEQYF.

The genes are TRBV4-3 and TRBJ2-3; 7 bases fit TRBD2. The V gene's germline CDR1 is LGHNA and CDR2 YSLEER. The CDR3 sequence is 14 residues long. Trimming cost V 5 bases and J 6 bases; bases outside gene matches: 8. CDR3 coding DNA: TGCGCCAGCAGCGCCCGGGGCGGGGGTGATACGCAGTATTTT. Translation: CASSARGGGDTQYF.

The CDR3 sequence is CSVGDRSTGEQYF. As DNA, the CDR3 is TGCAGCGTTGGGGACAGGTCGACGGGGGAGCAGTACTTC. The chain employs TRBV29-1 and TRBJ2-5; TRBD1 aligns across 8 bases. The CDR3 covers 13 residues. Germline V gives CDR1 SQVTM, CDR2 ANQGSEA. V gave up 4 bases and J gave up 11 bases; unmatched junction bases: 12.

The chain recombines TRBV19 with TRBJ1-2; TRBD1 matches at 10 bases. This CDR3 is 14 amino acids long. V dropped 1 base and J dropped 5; count of bases not matched to a gene: 1. Germline V lookup: CDR1 LNHDA, CDR2 SQIVND (reference sequence). The chain's CDR3 is CASSIAGQGYGYTF. The CDR3 coding sequence is TGTGCCAGTAGTATAGCGGGACAGGGGTATGGCTACACCTTC.

This clone was counted only a few times. The rearrangement uses TRBV7-2 and TRBJ2-7; 7 nucleotides align to TRBD2. V lost 8 bases, J lost 4 bases, and 5 bases stayed unmatched. The CDR3 sequence is 12 residues long. Germline lookup yields CDR1 SGHTA and CDR2 FQGNSA. The DNA for the CDR3 is TGTGCCAGCTCAATCGGGGGGTACGAGCAGTACTTC. It translates to CASSIGGYEQYF.

This clone was counted between two and nine times. This chain joins TRBV6-5 and TRBJ1-3; 8 bases map to TRBD1. The trim removed 5 bases at V and 2 bases at J, leaving 5 bases unmatched. The CDR3 is 15 residues long. The germline CDR1 and CDR2 sequences are MNHEY and SVGAGI. The CDR3 protein is CASSRTGIPGNTIYF. CDR3 DNA sequence: TGTGCCAGCAGTAGGACAGGGATCCCTGGAAACACCATATATTTT.

The chain employs TRBV11-2 and TRBJ1-5; TRBD1 aligns across 7 bases. The CDR3 consists of 16 residues. Trimming removed 5 bases from V and 2 bases from J; junction bases left unmatched: 9. Germline values: CDR1 SGHAT, CDR2 FQNNGV. The CDR3 loop reads CASSPPVGGGNQPQHF. CDR3 DNA: TGTGCCAGCAGCCCCCCCGTAGGGGGCGGCAATCAGCCCCAGCATTTT. Combining the CDR3 with reference TRBV11-2 and TRBJ1-5 gives the whole variable domain EAGVAQSPRYKIIEKRQSVAFWCNPISGHATLYWYQQILGQGPKLLIQFQNNGVVDDSQLPKDRFSAERLKGVDSTLKIQPAKLEDSAVYLCASSPPVGGGNQPQHFGDGTRLSIL.

This sequence joins TRBV6-5 and TRBJ1-4; D gene ambiguous. This CDR3 comprises 14 residues. Trimming cost V 3 bases and J 6 bases, with 11 bases left between them. CDR1 MNHEY and CDR2 SVGAGI come from the germline V gene. The CDR3 bases are TGTGCCAGCAGTTATCGCCCGACTTATGAAAAACTGTTTTTT. Its translation: CASSYRPTYEKLFF.